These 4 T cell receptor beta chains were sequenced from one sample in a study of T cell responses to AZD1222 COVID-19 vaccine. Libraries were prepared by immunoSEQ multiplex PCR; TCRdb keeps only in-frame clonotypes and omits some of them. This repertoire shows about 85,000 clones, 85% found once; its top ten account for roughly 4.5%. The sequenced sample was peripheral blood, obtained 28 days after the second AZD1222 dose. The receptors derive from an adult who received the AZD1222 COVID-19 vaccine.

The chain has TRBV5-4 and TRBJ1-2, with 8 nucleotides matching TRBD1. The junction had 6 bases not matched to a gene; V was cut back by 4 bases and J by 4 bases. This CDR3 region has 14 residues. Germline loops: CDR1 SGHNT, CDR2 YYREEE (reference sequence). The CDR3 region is CASSGGQALYGYTF. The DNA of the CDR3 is TGTGCCAGCAGCGGGGGACAGGCCCTCTATGGCTACACCTTC.

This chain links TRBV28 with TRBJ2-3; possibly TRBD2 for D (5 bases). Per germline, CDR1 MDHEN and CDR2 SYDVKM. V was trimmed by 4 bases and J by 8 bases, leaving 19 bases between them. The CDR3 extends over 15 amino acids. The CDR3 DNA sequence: TGTGCCAGCAGTTCCCCCGTCGGAGGCGTTTTTACGCAGTATTTT. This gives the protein CASSSPVGGVFTQYF.

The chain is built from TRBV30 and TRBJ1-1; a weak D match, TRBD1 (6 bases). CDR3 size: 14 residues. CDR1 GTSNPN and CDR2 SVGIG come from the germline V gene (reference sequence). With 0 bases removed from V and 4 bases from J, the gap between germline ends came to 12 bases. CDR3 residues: CAWSVRSGATEAFF. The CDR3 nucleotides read TGTGCCTGGAGTGTACGATCAGGGGCCACTGAAGCTTTCTTT.

CDR3 coding DNA: TGTGCCAGCTCACCACCATCATCTGGCGGTTACGAGCAGTACTTC. It codes for CASSPPSSGGYEQYF. The chain carries TRBV18 and TRBJ2-7; D is unclear. V was pared by 0 bases and J by 4 bases, with 13 bases between. The germline V gene encodes CDR1 KGHSH and CDR2 LQKENI. This CDR3 is built from 15 residues.